This TCR beta chain was captured by sequencing in a study of CD4+ T cells in melanoma. Libraries were prepared by immunoSEQ multiplex PCR; TCRdb keeps only in-frame clonotypes and omits some of them. The sample has some 21,000 clones, about 77% seen once. CDR3 length equals 16 residues. Germline CDR1 reads MNHEY; CDR2 reads SMNVEV (reference sequence). Unmatched junction bases numbered 8, after V lost 3 bases and J lost 2 bases. This clone appeared a single time. The genes are TRBV27 and TRBJ2-3; TRBD2 matches 7 bases. This sequence originates from a human donor with melanoma. The chain's CDR3 is CASSFRPGGTTDTQYF. In DNA, the CDR3 is TGTGCCAGCAGTTTTCGTCCGGGGGGTACCACAGATACGCAGTATTTT.